These 20 T cell receptor beta chains share one sample of origin, sequenced in a study of CD8+ T cells in alopecia areata. Extracted from the samples, RNA was reverse transcribed into cDNA to serve as the sequencing template. Generated by immunoSEQ multiplex PCR, the TCRdb table keeps only in-frame clones and is missing some. The repertoire has 120,000 or so clones, 47% of them found once; the top ten carry 10% to 13%. Sequencing input: NKG2D-low CD8+ T cells sorted from blood. Receptor source: a human donor with alopecia areata.

This clone was found a few times. The identical CDR3 is also encoded by other nucleotide sequences in the sample. The genes are TRBV29-1 and TRBJ2-7, with a tentative D call TRBD2 (6 bases). The germline V and J ends were trimmed by 0 bases and 4 bases, with 7 bases remaining between them. The V gene's germline CDR1 is SQVTM and CDR2 ANQGSEA. There are 12 residues in the CDR3. Written as DNA, the CDR3 is TGCAGCGTTGAAGAGGAGGGATACGAGCAGTACTTC. Protein sequence: CSVEEEGYEQYF.

This chain joins TRBV13 and TRBJ2-4; no clear D. The CDR3 contains 13 residues. Germline V gene lookup returns CDR1 PRHDT and CDR2 FYEKMQ (reference sequence). The V gene lost 3 bases and the J gene lost 5 bases, with 8 bases spanning the gap. CDR3 amino acids: CASSFSTQNIQYF. The CDR3 DNA sequence: TGTGCCAGCAGCTTTAGCACCCAAAACATTCAGTACTTC.

The chain has TRBV29-1 and TRBJ2-3; weak D call: TRBD1 (5 bases). Trimming pared 7 bases from V and 1 base from J, leaving 15 bases between. This CDR3 contains 14 residues. The germline CDR1 and CDR2 sequences are SQVTM and ANQGSEA. The CDR3 DNA follows: TGCAGCGCCGAAGGGGCTGGGGGCACAGATACGCAGTATTTT. Protein product: CSAEGAGGTDTQYF.

The chain links TRBV5-6 to TRBJ2-4; 9 bases match TRBD1. The CDR3 length is 15 residues. The junction had 5 bases not matched to a gene; V was cut back by 4 bases and J by 3 bases. The germline V gene encodes CDR1 SGHDT and CDR2 YYEEEE. The CDR3 DNA follows: TGTGCCAGCAGCCGCTGGACAGGGGACAAAAACATTCAGTACTTC. As protein: CASSRWTGDKNIQYF.

This clone has only a few counts. V usage is TRBV4-2 and J usage is TRBJ1-6, with D hard to call. The germline V and J ends were trimmed by 1 base and 0 bases, with 13 bases remaining between them. CDR3 length: 18 amino acids. In germline, CDR1 is LGHNA, CDR2 YNFKEQ. The CDR3 coding sequence is TGTGCCAGCAGCCAAGCTATAGGCCGCAGCTCCTATAATTCACCCCTCCACTTT. Its protein is CASSQAIGRSSYNSPLHF.

The DNA for the CDR3 is TGTGCCAGCAGCTTACCTAGCGGGTTCACCTACGAGCAGTACTTC. Protein: CASSLPSGFTYEQYF. The rearrangement joins TRBV7-8 to TRBJ2-7; 8 bases fit TRBD2. Trimming removed 2 bases from V and 2 bases from J; junction bases left unmatched: 5. The CDR3 length is 15 residues. The germline gives CDR1 SGHVS, CDR2 FQNEAQ.

The chain employs TRBV11-2 and TRBJ2-7, with D uncertain. Germline assignment: CDR1 SGHAT and CDR2 FQNNGV. The ends were cut back, 3 bases at V and 6 bases at J, with 3 bases in the middle. The CDR3 length is 10 residues. The CDR3 coding sequence is TGTGCCAGCAGCTTTGCCGAGCAGTACTTC. The encoded protein is CASSFAEQYF.

The chain carries TRBV6-6 and TRBJ2-7; D possibly uses TRBD1 or TRBD2 (5 bases each). The germline V and J ends were trimmed by 10 bases and 2 bases, with 12 bases remaining between them. The CDR3 runs to 12 residues. Per the germline V gene, CDR1 is MNHNY and CDR2 is SVGAGI (reference sequence). In nucleotides, the CDR3 is TGTGCCACCGAGGGGAGTCCCTACGAGCAGTACTTC. Translated, it gives CATEGSPYEQYF.

The J gene is TRBJ2-3, the V gene TRBV7-2; D remains ambiguous. CDR3 length equals 12 residues. CDR1 is SGHTA and CDR2 is FQGNSA in the germline V gene. This CDR3 is CAALSESDTQYF. DNA of the CDR3: TGTGCAGCTCTGTCTGAGTCAGATACGCAGTATTTT.

This chain connects TRBV30 to TRBJ2-7; D may be TRBD2 (5 bases). CDR3 length: 13 amino acids. The germline V gene encodes CDR1 GTSNPN and CDR2 SVGIG (reference sequence). Trimming took 5 bases from V and 0 from J, leaving 11 bases between them. The CDR3 DNA is TGTGCCTGGGGAGAAGGAGGCTCCTACGAGCAGTACTTC. Translated, it gives CAWGEGGSYEQYF.

The V and J genes are TRBV29-1 and TRBJ1-1, with D possibly matching TRBD1 (5 bases). Germline-derived CDR1 and CDR2 are SQVTM and ANQGSEA. V lost 6 bases and J 8 bases, leaving 22 bases between the germline ends. The CDR3 is 14 residues long. CDR3 nucleotide sequence: TGCAGCGTAGGTGGGACCGGGAGCGCACTGGAAGCTTTCTTT. Encoded protein: CSVGGTGSALEAFF.

The chain joins TRBV29-1 to TRBJ1-5; D is undetermined. CDR3 length: 11 amino acids. Germline V lookup: CDR1 SQVTM, CDR2 ANQGSEA. Trimming removed 5 bases from V and 11 bases from J, with 13 bases in between. Written as DNA, the CDR3 is TGCAGCGTTTTAGCCGAATCAGCCCAGCATTTT. Residues: CSVLAESAQHF.

The chain links TRBV11-2 to TRBJ1-1; the D is unclear. V gave up 0 bases and J gave up 6 bases, with 5 bases separating them. There are 12 residues in the CDR3. The germline V gene has CDR1 SGHAT and CDR2 FQNNGV. This CDR3 is CASSLELAEAFF. For the CDR3, the DNA is TGTGCCAGCAGCTTAGAGCTTGCTGAAGCTTTCTTT.

This clone appeared a few times. The rearrangement joins TRBV29-1 to TRBJ2-1; TRBD2 matches 8 bases. V was clipped by 3 bases and J by 7 bases; unmatched bases: 11. Germline assignment: CDR1 SQVTM and CDR2 ANQGSEA. The CDR3 has 15 residues. The CDR3 loop reads CSVDAPAGVRNEQFF. In DNA, the CDR3 is TGCAGCGTTGACGCTCCAGCGGGAGTTCGGAATGAGCAGTTCTTC.

The V gene is TRBV29-1, the J gene TRBJ2-6; no reliable D call. Germline lookup yields CDR1 SQVTM and CDR2 ANQGSEA. Between the trimmed V and J ends, which lost 7 bases and 0 bases, there was a span of 7 bases. The CDR3 contains 13 residues. CDR3 sequence (DNA): TGCAGCGCTTACTACTCTGGGGCCAACGTCCTGACTTTC. Its translation is CSAYYSGANVLTF.

In DNA form, the CDR3 reads TGTGCCAGCGGAGCTTACAATGAGCAGTTCTTC. It is translated as CASGAYNEQFF. The chain couples TRBV27 to TRBJ2-1; D unclear. This CDR3 has 11 residues. The V end was cut by 8 bases, the J end by 4 bases, with 6 bases between. Germline V gene data show CDR1 as MNHEY and CDR2 as SMNVEV (reference sequence).

There are a few counts of this clone. This sample includes further DNA sequences coding for the same CDR3. This rearrangement joins TRBV27 to TRBJ2-3, with no clear D. There are 12 residues in the CDR3. The germline V gene has CDR1 MNHEY and CDR2 SMNVEV (reference sequence). The V gene lost 5 bases and the J gene lost 2 bases, with 5 bases spanning the gap. CDR3: CASSPHTDTQYF. In DNA, the CDR3 is TGTGCCAGCAGTCCACACACAGATACGCAGTATTTT.

The chain carries TRBV29-1 and TRBJ2-1; D call uncertain. Germline values: CDR1 SQVTM, CDR2 ANQGSEA. V lost 7 bases and J lost 3, with 4 bases in between. The CDR3 is 10 amino acids. The CDR3 sequence: CSDSYNEQFF. CDR3 nucleotides: TGCAGCGATAGCTACAATGAGCAGTTCTTC.

This clone has just a few counts. The V call is TRBV7-9, the J call TRBJ2-7; D perhaps matches TRBD1 (6 bases). Germline V gene sequence: CDR1 SEHNR, CDR2 FQNEAQ (reference sequence). V lost 6 bases, J lost 4 bases, and 13 bases lay in between. CDR3 length: 13 amino acids. The chain's CDR3 is CASRLQGGYEQYF. In nucleotides, the CDR3 is TGTGCCAGCAGGTTACAGGGCGGGTACGAGCAGTACTTC.

This chain connects TRBV7-9 to TRBJ1-5, with D maybe TRBD1 (6 bases). The CDR3 runs 15 residues. CDR1 is SEHNR, CDR2 FQNEAQ, per germline (reference sequence). V dropped 4 bases and J dropped 4 bases, with 14 bases sitting between them. The CDR3 nucleotides are TGTGCCAGCAGCTCGGACAGAATAGCGAATCAGCCCCAGCATTTT. This gives the protein CASSSDRIANQPQHF. Full variable domain (missing parts from reference TRBV7-9 and TRBJ1-5): DTGVSQNPRHKITKRGQNVTFRCDPISEHNRLYWYRQTLGQGPEFLTYFQNEAQLEKSRLLSDRFSAERPKGSFSTLEIQRTEQGDSAMYLCASSSDRIANQPQHFGDGTRLSIL.